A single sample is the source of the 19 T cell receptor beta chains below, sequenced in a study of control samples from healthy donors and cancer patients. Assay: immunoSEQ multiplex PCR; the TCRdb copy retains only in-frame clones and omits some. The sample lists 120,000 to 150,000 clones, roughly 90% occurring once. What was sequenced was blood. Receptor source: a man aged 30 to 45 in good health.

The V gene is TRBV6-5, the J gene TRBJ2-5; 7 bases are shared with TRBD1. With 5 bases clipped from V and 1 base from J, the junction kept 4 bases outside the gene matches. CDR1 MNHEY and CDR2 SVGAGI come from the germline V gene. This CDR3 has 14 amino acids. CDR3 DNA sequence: TGTGCCAGCAGTCTACAGGGGACCCAAGAGACCCAGTACTTC. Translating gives CASSLQGTQETQYF.

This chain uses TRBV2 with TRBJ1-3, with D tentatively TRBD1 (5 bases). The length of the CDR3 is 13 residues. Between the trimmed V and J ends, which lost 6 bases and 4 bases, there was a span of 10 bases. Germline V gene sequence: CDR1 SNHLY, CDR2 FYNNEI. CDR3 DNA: TGTGCCAGCAGGTGGGGGATGGGAAACACCATATATTTT. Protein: CASRWGMGNTIYF.

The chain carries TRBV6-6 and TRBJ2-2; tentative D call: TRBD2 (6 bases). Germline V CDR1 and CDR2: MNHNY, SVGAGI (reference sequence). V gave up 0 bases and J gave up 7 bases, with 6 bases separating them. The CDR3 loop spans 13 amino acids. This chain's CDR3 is CASSYSGSGELFF. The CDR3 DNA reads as TGTGCCAGCAGTTACTCCGGGAGCGGGGAGCTGTTTTTT.

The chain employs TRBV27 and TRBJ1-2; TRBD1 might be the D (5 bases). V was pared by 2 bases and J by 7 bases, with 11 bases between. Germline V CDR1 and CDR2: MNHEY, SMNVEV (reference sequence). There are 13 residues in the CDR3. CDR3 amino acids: CASSLRGVGGYTF. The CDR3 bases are TGTGCCAGCAGTTTAAGGGGCGTGGGTGGCTACACCTTC.

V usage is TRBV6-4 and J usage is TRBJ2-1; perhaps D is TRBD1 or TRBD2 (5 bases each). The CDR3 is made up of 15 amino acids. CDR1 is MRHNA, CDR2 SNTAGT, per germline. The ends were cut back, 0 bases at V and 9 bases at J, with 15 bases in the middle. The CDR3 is CASSDSGEKWGEQFF. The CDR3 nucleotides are TGTGCCAGCAGTGACTCGGGGGAAAAGTGGGGTGAGCAGTTCTTC.

CDR3 coding DNA: TGTGCCAGCAGCTACCTCAAGTTTACGCTGACGGGGGTGAACACTGAAGCTTTCTTT. Amino acid sequence: CASSYLKFTLTGVNTEAFF. The rearrangement links TRBV28 to TRBJ1-1; TRBD1 is a possible D gene (5 bases). Looked up from germline, CDR1 is MDHEN and CDR2 is SYDVKM. The CDR3 runs 19 residues. V was clipped by 6 bases and J by 0 bases, with 26 bases between them.

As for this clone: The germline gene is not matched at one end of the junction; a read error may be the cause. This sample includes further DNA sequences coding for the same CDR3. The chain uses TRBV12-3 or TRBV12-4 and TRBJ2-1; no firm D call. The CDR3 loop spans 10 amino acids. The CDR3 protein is CASSIKEQFF. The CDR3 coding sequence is TGCGCCAGCAGTATCAAGGAGCAGTTCTTC.

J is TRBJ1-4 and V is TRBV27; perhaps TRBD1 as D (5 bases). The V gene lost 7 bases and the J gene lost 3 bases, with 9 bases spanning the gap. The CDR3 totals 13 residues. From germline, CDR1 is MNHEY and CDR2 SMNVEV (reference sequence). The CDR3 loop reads CASKDSSNEKLFF. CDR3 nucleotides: TGTGCCAGCAAAGACAGCTCTAATGAAAAACTGTTTTTT. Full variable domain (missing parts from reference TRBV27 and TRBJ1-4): EAQVTQNPRYLITVTGKKLTVTCSQNMNHEYMSWYRQDPGLGLRQIYYSMNVEVTDKGDVPEGYKVSRKEKRNFPLILESPSPNQTSLYFCASKDSSNEKLFFGSGTQLSVL.

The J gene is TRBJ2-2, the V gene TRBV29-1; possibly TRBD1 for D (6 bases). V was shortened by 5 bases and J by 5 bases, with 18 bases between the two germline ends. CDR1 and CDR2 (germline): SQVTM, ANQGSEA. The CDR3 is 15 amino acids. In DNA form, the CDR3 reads TGCAGCGTTAAAAAACCGGGACAACGGACCGGGGAGCTGTTTTTT. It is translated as CSVKKPGQRTGELFF.

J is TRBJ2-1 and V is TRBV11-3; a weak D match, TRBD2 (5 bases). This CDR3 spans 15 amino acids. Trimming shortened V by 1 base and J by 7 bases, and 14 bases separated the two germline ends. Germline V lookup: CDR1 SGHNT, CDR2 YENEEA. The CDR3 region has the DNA TGTGCCAGCAGCTTAGGGTCTAGCCAGTATAATGAGCAGTTCTTC. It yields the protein CASSLGSSQYNEQFF.

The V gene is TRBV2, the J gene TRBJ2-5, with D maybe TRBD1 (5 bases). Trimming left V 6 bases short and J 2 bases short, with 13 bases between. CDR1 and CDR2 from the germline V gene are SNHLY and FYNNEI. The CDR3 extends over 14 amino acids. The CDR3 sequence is CASRQGVSQETQYF. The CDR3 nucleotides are TGTGCCAGCAGGCAGGGTGTAAGTCAAGAGACCCAGTACTTC.

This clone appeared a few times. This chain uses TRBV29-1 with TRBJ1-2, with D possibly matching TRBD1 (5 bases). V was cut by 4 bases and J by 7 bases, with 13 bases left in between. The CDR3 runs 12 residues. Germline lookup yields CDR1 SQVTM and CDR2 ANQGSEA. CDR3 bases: TGCAGCGTTGGCGGGGGTCTCTCTGGCTACACCTTC. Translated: CSVGGGLSGYTF.

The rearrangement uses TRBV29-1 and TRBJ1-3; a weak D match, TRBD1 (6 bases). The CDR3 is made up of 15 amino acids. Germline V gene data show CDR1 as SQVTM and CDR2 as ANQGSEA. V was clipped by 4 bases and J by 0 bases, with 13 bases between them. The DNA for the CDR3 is TGCAGCGTTGTCGGGGGGCGCGACTCTGGAAACACCATATATTTT. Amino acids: CSVVGGRDSGNTIYF.

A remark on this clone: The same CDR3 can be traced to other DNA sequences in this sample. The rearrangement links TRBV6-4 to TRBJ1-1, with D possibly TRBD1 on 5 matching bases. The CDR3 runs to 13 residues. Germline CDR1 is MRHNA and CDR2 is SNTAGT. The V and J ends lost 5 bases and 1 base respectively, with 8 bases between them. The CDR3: CASSRDGNTEAFF. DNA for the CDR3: TGTGCCAGCAGTCGGGACGGGAACACTGAAGCTTTCTTT.

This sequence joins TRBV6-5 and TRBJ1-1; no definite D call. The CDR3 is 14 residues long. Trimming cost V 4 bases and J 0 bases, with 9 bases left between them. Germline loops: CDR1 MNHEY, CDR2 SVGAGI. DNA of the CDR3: TGTGCCAGCAGTTCAGGAGCTTTGAACACTGAAGCTTTCTTT. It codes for CASSSGALNTEAFF.

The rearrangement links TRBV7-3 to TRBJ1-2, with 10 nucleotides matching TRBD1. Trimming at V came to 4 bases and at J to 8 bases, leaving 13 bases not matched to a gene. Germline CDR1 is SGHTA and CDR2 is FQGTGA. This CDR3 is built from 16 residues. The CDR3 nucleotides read TGTGCCAGCAGCTCCCCGGACAGGGGGTCGATGTGGGGCTACACCTTC. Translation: CASSSPDRGSMWGYTF.

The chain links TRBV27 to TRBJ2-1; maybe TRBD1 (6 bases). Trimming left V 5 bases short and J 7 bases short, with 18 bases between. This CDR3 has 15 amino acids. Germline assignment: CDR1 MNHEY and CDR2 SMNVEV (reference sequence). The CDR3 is CASSLVVTGLNEQFF. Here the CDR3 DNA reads TGTGCCAGCAGTCTAGTCGTCACAGGGCTGAATGAGCAGTTCTTC.

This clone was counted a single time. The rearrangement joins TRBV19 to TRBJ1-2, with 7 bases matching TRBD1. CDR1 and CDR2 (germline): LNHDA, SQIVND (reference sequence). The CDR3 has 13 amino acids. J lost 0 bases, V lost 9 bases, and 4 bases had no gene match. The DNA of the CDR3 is TGTGCCAGCGGGACAGAACCTAACTATGGCTACACCTTC. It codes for CASGTEPNYGYTF.

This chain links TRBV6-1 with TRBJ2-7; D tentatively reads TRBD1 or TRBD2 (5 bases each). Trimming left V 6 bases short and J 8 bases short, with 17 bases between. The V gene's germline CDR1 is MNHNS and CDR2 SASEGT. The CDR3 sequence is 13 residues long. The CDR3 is CASSGTYYAKQYF. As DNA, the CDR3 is TGTGCCAGCAGCGGGACCTACTACGCGAAGCAGTACTTC.